These T cell receptor beta chains were read from a single sample in a study of CD8+ T cells in alopecia areata. The repertoire was sequenced with immunoSEQ multiplex PCR; TCRdb's copy has only in-frame clones and lacks some. The table shows 150,000 to 250,000 clones, with 55% to 70% occurring only once. Here the sequenced sample was CD4+ T cells sorted from blood, taken at week 4, from a patient treated with tofacitinib. The receptors come from a human donor with alopecia areata. The CDR3 runs from the conserved cysteine through the conserved F or W. The D gene is left open where the match is weak. For some rows the clone size is stated as once, few or many, or as a class when expanded; others skip it.

clone_size,v_call,j_call,d_call,cdr3_aa,cdr3_nt
few,TRBV7-2,TRBJ2-7,-,CASSSSAPMPDF,TGTGCCAGCAGCTCAAGCGCGCCCATGCCCGACTTC
-,TRBV6-1,TRBJ1-5,-,CASSEVVLSNQPQHF,TGTGCCAGCAGTGAAGTGGTCTTAAGCAATCAGCCCCAGCATTTT
-,TRBV7-6,TRBJ2-2,-,CASSLDLGAGELFF,TGTGCCAGCAGCTTAGATCTGGGGGCCGGGGAGCTGTTTTTT
-,TRBV5-1,TRBJ2-3,-,CASSLYPGGSTDTQYF,TGCGCCAGCAGCTTGTATCCTGGGGGGAGCACAGATACGCAGTATTTT
-,TRBV10-3,TRBJ1-2,-,CAGGNYGYTF,TGTGCTGGGGGAAACTATGGCTACACCTTC
-,TRBV15,TRBJ1-2,-,CATSRVTNYGYTF,TGTGCCACCAGCAGAGTTACTAACTATGGCTACACCTTC
-,TRBV27,TRBJ1-2,TRBD1,CASSSQGGLGYGYTF,TGTGCCAGCAGTTCCCAGGGGGGGCTTGGCTATGGCTACACCTTC
once,TRBV27,TRBJ2-3,TRBD1,CASSPDRGLSTDTQYF,TGTGCCAGCAGTCCGGACAGGGGCCTAAGCACAGATACGCAGTATTTT
-,TRBV30,TRBJ1-1,-,CAWRPRANTEAFF,TGTGCCTGGAGACCCAGGGCGAACACTGAAGCTTTCTTT
few,TRBV30,TRBJ1-1,-,CAWRWGSDTEAFF,TGTGCCTGGAGGTGGGGCAGCGACACTGAAGCTTTCTTT
-,TRBV7-9,TRBJ1-5,TRBD1,CASSAGQGWNQPQHF,TGTGCCAGCAGCGCCGGACAGGGGTGGAATCAGCCCCAGCATTTT